The clone carrying this T cell receptor (beta chain) was recorded at least ten times. Antigen specificity is unknown. These data come from a study of CD8 T cells in ankylosing spondylitis. General study results and limits: Blood from ankylosing spondylitis patients appeared to carry a characteristic roughly eight-variant TCR beta motif. Earlier work had already found some motif variants in reactive arthritis synovial fluid and blood.

TCRdb re-called the 5' RACE reads with MiXCR, one entry per CDR3 protein. The sample yields 200,000 to 250,000 distinct CDR3 sequences, 10% to 13% seen once. V was pared by 2 bases and J by 7 bases, with 7 bases of the junction left unmatched. This CDR3 is 14 amino acids long. Per the germline V gene, CDR1 is DFQATT and CDR2 is SNEGSKA (reference sequence). The source is a male donor with ankylosing spondylitis or in good health (not recorded which). Sequencing input: blood, either unsorted or a sorted T cell fraction (not recorded which). The chain joins TRBV20-1 to TRBJ2-4; TRBD2 matches at 8 bases. As DNA, the CDR3 is TGCAGTGCTAGACCGGGGGGGCCGGGGAACATTCAGTACTTC. It codes for CSARPGGPGNIQYF.